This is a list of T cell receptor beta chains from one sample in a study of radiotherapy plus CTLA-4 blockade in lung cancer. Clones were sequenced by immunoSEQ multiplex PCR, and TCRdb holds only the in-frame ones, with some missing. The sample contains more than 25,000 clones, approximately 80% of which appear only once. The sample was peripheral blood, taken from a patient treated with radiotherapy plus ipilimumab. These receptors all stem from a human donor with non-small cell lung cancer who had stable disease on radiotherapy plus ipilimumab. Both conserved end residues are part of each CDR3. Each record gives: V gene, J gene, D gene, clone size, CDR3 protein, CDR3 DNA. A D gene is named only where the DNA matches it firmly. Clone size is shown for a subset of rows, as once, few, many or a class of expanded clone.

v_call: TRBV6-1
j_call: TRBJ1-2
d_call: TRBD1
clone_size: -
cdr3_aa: CASSEQGGGGYTF
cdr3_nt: TGTGCCAGCAGCGAACAGGGGGGCGGGGGCTACACCTTC

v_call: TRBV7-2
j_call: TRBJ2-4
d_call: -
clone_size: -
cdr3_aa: CASGSAKNIQYF
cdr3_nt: TGTGCCAGCGGGTCCGCCAAAAACATTCAGTACTTC

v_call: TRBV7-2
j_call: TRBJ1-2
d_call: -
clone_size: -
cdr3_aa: CASRGDYYTF
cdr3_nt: TGTGCCAGCCGAGGTGATTACTACACCTTC

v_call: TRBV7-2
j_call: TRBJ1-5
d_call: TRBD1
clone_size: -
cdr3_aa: CASSLDSGQGGGNQPQHF
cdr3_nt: TGTGCCAGCAGCTTAGATTCGGGACAGGGTGGTGGCAATCAGCCCCAGCATTTT

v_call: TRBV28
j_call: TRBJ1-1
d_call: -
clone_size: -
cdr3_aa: CASSLVGTEAFF
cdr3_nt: TGTGCCAGCAGTTTAGTAGGAACTGAAGCTTTCTTT

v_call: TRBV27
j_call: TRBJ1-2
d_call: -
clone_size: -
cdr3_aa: CASSVTVNYGYTF
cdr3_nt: TGTGCCAGCAGTGTGACAGTTAACTATGGCTACACCTTC

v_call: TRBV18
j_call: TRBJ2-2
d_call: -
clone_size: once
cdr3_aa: CASSPPSDTGELFF
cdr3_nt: TGTGCCAGCTCACCACCGTCCGACACCGGGGAGTTGTTTTTT

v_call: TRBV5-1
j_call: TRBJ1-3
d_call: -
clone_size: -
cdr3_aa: CASSSTGDTIYF
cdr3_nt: TGCGCCAGCAGCTCCACGGGGGACACCATATATTTT

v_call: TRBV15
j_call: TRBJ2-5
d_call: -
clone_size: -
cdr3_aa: CATSRDLGGETQYF
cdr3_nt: TGTGCCACCAGCAGAGATCTTGGGGGAGAGACCCAGTACTTC

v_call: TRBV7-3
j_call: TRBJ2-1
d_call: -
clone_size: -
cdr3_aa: CASSPKSGGQLGGDNEQFF
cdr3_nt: TGTGCCAGCAGCCCGAAATCGGGTGGGCAGTTAGGAGGAGACAATGAGCAGTTCTTC

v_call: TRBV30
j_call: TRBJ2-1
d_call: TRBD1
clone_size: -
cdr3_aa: CAWSGTGVNEQFF
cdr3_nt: TGTGCCTGGAGTGGAACAGGGGTCAATGAGCAGTTCTTC

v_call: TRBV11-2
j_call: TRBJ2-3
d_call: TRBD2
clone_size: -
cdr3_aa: CASSSPTGLAGSTDTQYF
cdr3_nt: TGTGCCAGCAGCTCCCCCACCGGGCTAGCGGGGAGCACAGATACGCAGTATTTT

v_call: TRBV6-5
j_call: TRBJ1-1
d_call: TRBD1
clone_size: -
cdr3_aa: CASRDEQGTEAFF
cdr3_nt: TGTGCCAGCAGGGACGAACAGGGGACTGAAGCTTTCTTT

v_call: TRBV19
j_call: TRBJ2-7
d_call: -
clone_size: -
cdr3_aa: CASSKGSAPYEQYF
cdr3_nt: TGTGCCAGTAGTAAGGGCAGCGCTCCCTACGAGCAGTACTTC

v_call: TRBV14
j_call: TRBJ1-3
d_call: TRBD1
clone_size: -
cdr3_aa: CATQGSGNTIYF
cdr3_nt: TGTGCCACACAGGGGTCGGGGAACACCATATATTTT

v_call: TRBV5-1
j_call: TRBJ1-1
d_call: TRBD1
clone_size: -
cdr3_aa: CASSTQGARGTEAFF
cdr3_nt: TGCGCCAGCAGCACACAGGGGGCGCGGGGCACTGAAGCTTTCTTT

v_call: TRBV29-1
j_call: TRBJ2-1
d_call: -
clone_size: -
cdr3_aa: CSVRPGPNEQFF
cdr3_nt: TGCAGCGTTCGCCCTGGGCCTAATGAGCAGTTCTTC

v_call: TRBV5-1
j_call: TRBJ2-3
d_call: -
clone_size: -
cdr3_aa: CASSLGATTDTQYF
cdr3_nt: TGCGCCAGCAGCTTGGGAGCCACAACAGATACGCAGTATTTT

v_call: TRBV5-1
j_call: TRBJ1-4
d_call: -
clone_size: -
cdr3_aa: CASSGQGGEKLFF
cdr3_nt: TGCGCCAGCAGCGGGCAGGGTGGTGAAAAACTGTTTTTT

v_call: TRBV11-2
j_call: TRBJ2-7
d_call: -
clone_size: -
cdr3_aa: CASSPSPAYEQYF
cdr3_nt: TGTGCCAGCAGCCCCTCTCCAGCCTACGAGCAGTACTTC

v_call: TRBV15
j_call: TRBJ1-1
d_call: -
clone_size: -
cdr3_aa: CATRGPREGTEAFF
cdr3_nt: TGTGCCACCAGGGGCCCCCGGGAGGGCACTGAAGCTTTCTTT

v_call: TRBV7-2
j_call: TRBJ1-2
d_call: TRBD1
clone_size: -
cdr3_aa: CASSSTGDRGYGYTF
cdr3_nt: TGTGCCAGCAGCTCAACAGGGGATCGGGGCTATGGCTACACCTTC

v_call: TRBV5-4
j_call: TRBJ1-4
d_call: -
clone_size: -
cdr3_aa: CASSLASAAANEKLFF
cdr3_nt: TGTGCCAGCAGCTTGGCCTCGGCGGCCGCTAATGAAAAACTGTTTTTT

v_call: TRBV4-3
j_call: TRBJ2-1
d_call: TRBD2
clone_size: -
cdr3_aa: CASSQTSGGSNDEQFF
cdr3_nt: TGCGCCAGCAGCCAGACCAGCGGGGGAAGTAATGATGAGCAGTTCTTC

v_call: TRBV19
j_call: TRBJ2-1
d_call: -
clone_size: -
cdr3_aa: CASVPTTLSSNEQFF
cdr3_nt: TGTGCCAGCGTCCCTACCACCCTGTCCTCCAATGAGCAGTTCTTC

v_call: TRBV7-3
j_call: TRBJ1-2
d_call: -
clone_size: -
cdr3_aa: CASAEGGKNYGYTF
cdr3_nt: TGTGCCAGCGCCGAGGGAGGGAAGAACTATGGCTACACCTTC

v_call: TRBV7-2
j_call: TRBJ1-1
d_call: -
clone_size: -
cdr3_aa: CASSLVADSNTEAFF
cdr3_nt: TGTGCCAGCAGCTTAGTAGCCGATTCGAACACTGAAGCTTTCTTT

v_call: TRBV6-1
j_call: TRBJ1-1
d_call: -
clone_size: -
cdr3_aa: CASSEAYQMNTEAFF
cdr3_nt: TGTGCCAGCAGTGAGGCCTACCAGATGAACACTGAAGCTTTCTTT

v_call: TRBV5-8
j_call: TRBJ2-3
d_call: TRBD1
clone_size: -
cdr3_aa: CASREGQVLLTDTQYF
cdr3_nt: TGTGCCAGCAGGGAAGGACAGGTCCTCCTCACAGATACGCAGTATTTT

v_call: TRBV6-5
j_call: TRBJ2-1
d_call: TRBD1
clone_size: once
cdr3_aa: CASKGQGDEQFF
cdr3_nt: TGTGCCAGCAAGGGACAGGGCGATGAGCAGTTCTTC

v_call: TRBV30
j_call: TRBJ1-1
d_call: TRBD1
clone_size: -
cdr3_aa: CAWRRKGGGSTEAFF
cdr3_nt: TGTGCCTGGAGGAGAAAAGGGGGCGGAAGCACTGAAGCTTTCTTT

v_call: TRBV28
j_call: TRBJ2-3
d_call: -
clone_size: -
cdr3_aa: CASGVLTDTQYF
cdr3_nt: TGTGCCAGCGGGGTTCTCACAGATACGCAGTATTTT

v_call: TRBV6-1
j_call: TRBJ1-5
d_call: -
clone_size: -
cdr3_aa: CASSELNLSNQPQHF
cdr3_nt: TGTGCCAGCAGTGAACTCAACCTCAGCAATCAGCCCCAGCATTTT

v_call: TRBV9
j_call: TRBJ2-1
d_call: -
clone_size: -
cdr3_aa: CASSPRGRNEQFF
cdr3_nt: TGTGCCAGCAGCCCTCGAGGGAGAAATGAGCAGTTCTTC

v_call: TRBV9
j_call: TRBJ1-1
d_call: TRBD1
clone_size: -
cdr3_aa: CASSVGSTGEIDSEAFF
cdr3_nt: TGTGCCAGCAGCGTAGGGTCGACAGGGGAGATAGACTCTGAAGCTTTCTTT

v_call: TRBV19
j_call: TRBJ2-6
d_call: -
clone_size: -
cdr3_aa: CASRTSGANVLTF
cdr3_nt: TGTGCCAGTAGAACCTCAGGGGCCAACGTCCTGACTTTC

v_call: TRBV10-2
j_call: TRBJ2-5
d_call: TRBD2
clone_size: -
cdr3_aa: CASRTGTSGLLTQYF
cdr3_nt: TGCGCCAGCCGAACCGGGACTAGCGGGCTCCTCACCCAGTACTTC

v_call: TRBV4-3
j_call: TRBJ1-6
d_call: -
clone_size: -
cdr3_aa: CASSLGHYNSPLHF
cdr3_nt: TGCGCCAGCAGCCTAGGACACTATAATTCACCCCTCCACTTT

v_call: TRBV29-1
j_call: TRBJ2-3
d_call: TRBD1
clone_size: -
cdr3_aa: CSVEDVKTGGTDTQYF
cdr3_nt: TGCAGCGTTGAAGACGTGAAGACAGGGGGCACAGATACGCAGTATTTT

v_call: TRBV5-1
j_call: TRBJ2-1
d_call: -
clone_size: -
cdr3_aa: CASNLRPNEQFF
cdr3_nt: TGCGCCAGCAACTTGCGACCGAATGAGCAGTTCTTC

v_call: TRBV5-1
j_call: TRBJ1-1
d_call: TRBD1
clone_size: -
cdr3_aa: CASSDSGGSDEAFF
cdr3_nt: TGCGCCAGCAGCGACTCAGGGGGCAGCGATGAAGCTTTCTTT

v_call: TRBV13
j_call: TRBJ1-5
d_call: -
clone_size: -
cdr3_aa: CASSWGRGSNQPQHF
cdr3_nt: TGTGCCAGCAGCTGGGGGAGGGGGAGCAATCAGCCCCAGCATTTT

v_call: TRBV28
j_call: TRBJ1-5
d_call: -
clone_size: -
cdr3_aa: CAHASFSRSNQPQHF
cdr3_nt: TGTGCCCACGCGAGTTTCAGTCGGAGCAATCAGCCCCAGCATTTT

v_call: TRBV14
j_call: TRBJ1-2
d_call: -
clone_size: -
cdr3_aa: CASAGISLVDGYTF
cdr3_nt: TGTGCCAGCGCCGGGATCTCGTTGGTCGATGGCTACACCTTC

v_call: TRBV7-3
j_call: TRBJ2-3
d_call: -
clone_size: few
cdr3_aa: CASSLRSDTQYF
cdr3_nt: TGTGCCAGCAGCTTACGGTCAGATACGCAGTATTTT

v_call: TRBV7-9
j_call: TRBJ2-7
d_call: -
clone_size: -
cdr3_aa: CASSLFRGYEQYF
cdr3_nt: TGTGCCAGCAGCTTATTCCGGGGATACGAGCAGTACTTC

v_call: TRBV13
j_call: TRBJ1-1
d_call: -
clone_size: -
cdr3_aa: CASSSPRTMNTEAFF
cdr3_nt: TGTGCCAGCAGCTCACCGCGGACTATGAACACTGAAGCTTTCTTT

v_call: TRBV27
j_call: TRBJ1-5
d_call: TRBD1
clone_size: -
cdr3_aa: CASSRGGRGLNQPQHF
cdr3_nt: TGTGCCAGCAGCCGGGGGGGCAGGGGGCTCAATCAGCCCCAGCATTTT

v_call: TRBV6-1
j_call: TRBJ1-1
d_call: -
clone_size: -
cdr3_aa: CASSEALGGTEAFF
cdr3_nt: TGTGCCAGCAGTGAAGCGTTGGGGGGAACTGAAGCTTTCTTT

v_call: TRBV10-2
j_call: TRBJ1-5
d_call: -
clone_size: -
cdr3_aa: CASSEFTPNSNQPQHF
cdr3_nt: TGCGCCAGCAGTGAGTTTACTCCTAATAGCAATCAGCCCCAGCATTTT

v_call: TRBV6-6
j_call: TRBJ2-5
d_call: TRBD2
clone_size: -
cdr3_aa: CASSYWGGQETQYF
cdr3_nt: TGTGCCAGCAGTTACTGGGGGGGGCAAGAGACCCAGTACTTC

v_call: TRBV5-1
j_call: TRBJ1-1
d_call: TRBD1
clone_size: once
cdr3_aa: CASSQGYSDTEAFF
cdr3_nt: TGCGCCAGTTCACAGGGGTATAGTGACACTGAAGCTTTCTTT

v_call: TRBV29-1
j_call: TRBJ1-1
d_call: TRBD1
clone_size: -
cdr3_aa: CSLRQGVEAFF
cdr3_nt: TGCAGCCTCAGACAGGGGGTTGAAGCTTTCTTT

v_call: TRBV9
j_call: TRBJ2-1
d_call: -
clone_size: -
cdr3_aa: CASSVGGTTYNEQFF
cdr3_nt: TGTGCCAGCAGCGTAGGGGGGACCACCTACAATGAGCAGTTCTTC

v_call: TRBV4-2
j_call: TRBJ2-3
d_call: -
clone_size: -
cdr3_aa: CASSQLDPDTQYF
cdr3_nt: TGTGCCAGCAGCCAACTAGATCCAGATACGCAGTATTTT

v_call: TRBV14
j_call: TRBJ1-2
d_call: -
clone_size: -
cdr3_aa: CASSQGAHDYGYTF
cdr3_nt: TGTGCCAGCAGCCAAGGGGCTCACGACTATGGCTACACCTTC

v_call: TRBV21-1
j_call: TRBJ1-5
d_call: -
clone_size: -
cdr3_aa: CASSKETGDRQPQHF
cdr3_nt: TGTGCCAGCAGCAAAGAGACAGGGGATCGCCAGCCCCAGCATTTT

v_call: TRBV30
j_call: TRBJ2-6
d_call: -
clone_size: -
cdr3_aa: CAWTGGESSGANVLTF
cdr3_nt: TGTGCCTGGACGGGCGGGGAGAGCTCTGGGGCCAACGTCCTGACTTTC

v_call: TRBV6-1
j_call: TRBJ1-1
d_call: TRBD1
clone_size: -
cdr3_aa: CASTPTGVNTEAFF
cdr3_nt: TGTGCCAGCACCCCAACAGGGGTGAACACTGAAGCTTTCTTT

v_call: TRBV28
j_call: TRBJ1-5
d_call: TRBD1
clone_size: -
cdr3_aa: CASSLLGQGNQPQHF
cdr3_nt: TGTGCCAGCAGTTTGTTAGGACAGGGTAATCAGCCCCAGCATTTT